This T cell receptor (beta chain) came from a study of blood T cell repertoires in COVID-19. Looking at the study overall: In each case, the material was cDNA or gDNA derived from T cells, B-cell-depleted T cells, or PBMCs.

Clones were read by immunoSEQ multiplex PCR, and TCRdb kept only the in-frame ones, dropping some. The sample shows approximately 96,000 clones, roughly 80% of them seen only once. Losses at the gene ends were 6 bases for V and 3 bases for J; bases not matched to a gene: 8. Germline-derived CDR1 and CDR2 are MNHEY and SVGAGI. The CDR3 covers 15 residues. This receptor was taken from a woman aged 80 or older with acute or convalescent COVID-19. V usage is TRBV6-5 and J usage is TRBJ1-2, with TRBD1 matching 9 bases. Material for sequencing was peripheral blood. The CDR3 protein is CASRRGQGWDYGYTF. In DNA, the CDR3 is TGTGCCAGCAGAAGGGGACAGGGATGGGACTATGGCTACACCTTC.